Listed below are T cell receptor beta chains from one sample, sequenced in a study of cytomegalovirus exposure and HLA in healthy donors. Repertoires were generated with immunoSEQ multiplex PCR, while TCRdb's copy carries only in-frame clones and drops some. The sample lists about 240,000 clones; about 80% were seen once. Source material: PBMCs. All receptors come from an older woman in good health and CMV-seropositive. Both conserved end residues are part of each CDR3. Each record gives: V gene, J gene, clone size, D gene, CDR3 protein, CDR3 DNA. A D gene is named only where the DNA matches it firmly. Rows may omit the clone size; those that give it use once, few, many or a size class.

TRBV7-2	TRBJ2-1	NA	TRBD2	CASSFGLAVSSYNEQFF	TGTGCCAGCAGCTTTGGGCTAGCGGTTAGCTCCTACAATGAGCAGTTCTTC
TRBV5-1	TRBJ1-5	NA	NA	CASSPGGNQPQHF	TGCGCCAGCAGCCCTGGAGGGAATCAGCCCCAGCATTTT
TRBV29-1	TRBJ1-2	NA	NA	CSVAELYGYTF	TGCAGCGTTGCGGAGCTATATGGCTACACCTTC
TRBV14	TRBJ2-4	NA	NA	CASSQTGLAKNIQYF	TGTGCCAGCAGCCAAACAGGGCTAGCCAAAAACATTCAGTACTTC
TRBV28	TRBJ1-1	NA	NA	CASRRYTEAFF	TGTGCCAGCAGGAGGTACACTGAAGCTTTCTTT
TRBV5-4	TRBJ2-5	few	NA	CASSLSAGRETQYF	TGTGCCAGCAGCTTATCGGCGGGGAGGGAGACCCAGTACTTC
TRBV19	TRBJ2-7	NA	TRBD1	CASSQTGDPLYEQYF	TGTGCCAGTAGTCAGACAGGGGATCCCCTCTACGAGCAGTACTTC
TRBV27	TRBJ2-1	NA	TRBD2	CASSLGLSYNEQFF	TGTGCCAGCAGTTTGGGACTATCCTACAATGAGCAGTTCTTC
TRBV11-2	TRBJ2-1	few	TRBD2	CASSTYTGTSGSGFQFF	TGTGCCAGCAGCACCTACACCGGGACTAGCGGGAGTGGCTTTCAGTTCTTC
TRBV13	TRBJ2-5	NA	NA	CASSFGGETQYF	TGTGCCAGCAGCTTCGGGGGAGAGACCCAGTACTTC
TRBV15	TRBJ1-3	NA	TRBD1	CATSRDVWDRANSGNTIYF	TGTGCCACCAGCAGAGATGTTTGGGACAGGGCCAACTCTGGAAACACCATATATTTT
TRBV4-1	TRBJ1-2	NA	TRBD1	CASSQGGLGQGHGYTF	TGCGCCAGCAGCCAAGGGGGACTTGGACAGGGGCATGGCTACACCTTC
TRBV2	TRBJ2-7	NA	TRBD1	CASSEAVQGAYEQYF	TGTGCCAGCAGTGAAGCGGTCCAGGGGGCCTACGAGCAGTACTTC
TRBV19	TRBJ2-5	NA	TRBD1	CASRPGQGTLETQYF	TGTGCCAGTAGACCCGGACAGGGGACTCTAGAGACCCAGTACTTC
TRBV5-1	TRBJ1-1	once	NA	CASTLGRGNTEAFF	TGCGCCAGCACACTAGGACGGGGAAACACTGAAGCTTTCTTT
TRBV5-4	TRBJ2-3	NA	NA	CASSEPGLRRDTQYF	TGTGCCAGCAGCGAACCGGGACTTCGTCGAGATACGCAGTATTTT
TRBV5-1	TRBJ2-6	NA	TRBD1	CASSSTGGAGANVLTF	TGCGCCAGCAGCTCCACAGGGGGAGCTGGGGCCAACGTCCTGACTTTC
TRBV5-1	TRBJ1-3	once	TRBD1	CASSLVGDRGNTIYF	TGCGCCAGCAGCTTGGTGGGGGACAGGGGAAACACCATATATTTT
TRBV5-1	TRBJ1-4	NA	NA	CASSREHQSGKLFF	TGCGCCAGCAGCCGGGAGCATCAGAGTGGAAAACTGTTTTTT
TRBV5-5	TRBJ2-5	NA	TRBD2	CASSPPGGETQYF	TGTGCCAGCAGCCCTCCCGGGGGGGAGACCCAGTACTTC
TRBV18	TRBJ1-5	NA	TRBD1	CASSRRGTDPYSNQPQHF	TGTGCCAGCTCTAGGCGAGGGACAGATCCTTATAGCAATCAGCCCCAGCATTTT
TRBV18	TRBJ1-5	NA	NA	CASSPSTGAQPQHF	TGTGCCAGCTCACCATCGACAGGAGCTCAGCCCCAGCATTTT
TRBV5-1	TRBJ2-7	NA	NA	CASSPTGSYEQYF	TGCGCCAGCAGCCCAACAGGGTCCTACGAGCAGTACTTC
TRBV6-5	TRBJ2-2	NA	TRBD1	CASSPGTGYSGELFF	TGTGCCAGCAGTCCCGGGACAGGGTATTCCGGGGAGCTGTTTTTT
TRBV9	TRBJ2-7	NA	NA	CASSPGDRSYEQYF	TGTGCCAGCAGCCCAGGGGACCGCTCCTACGAGCAGTACTTC
TRBV19	TRBJ2-7	NA	TRBD1	CASTRGLGSSYEQYF	TGTGCCAGTACGAGGGGGCTGGGTTCCTCCTACGAGCAGTACTTC